Presented here are 18 T cell receptor beta chains from one specimen sequenced in a study of shared clonotypes between healthy human individuals (dated by TCRdb to the early 2020s). The library was obtained by the immunoSEQ multiplex PCR assay. The table comes from immuneACCESS by way of TCRdb, which keeps in-frame sequences with V and J called. Part of the clones is missing from these tables; in studies checked, under half for an unresolved V gene and the rest for unknown reasons. This sample gives about 800,000 clones in total; 96% of them show up just once. The biggest ten clones account for approximately 0.2% of the sample. CD8 naive samples consisted of CD45RO-negative cells that were positively selected for CCR7, yielding a CD45RA+CCR7+ population without TemRA cells. Material: naive CD8+ T cells sorted from blood. The cell subset or site label, read with the paper, signifies: CD45RA+CCR7+. These receptors were taken from a man under 40 in good health.

The chain links TRBV4-3 to TRBJ2-7; TRBD1 might be the D (5 bases). Trimming cost V 0 bases and J 0 bases, with 12 bases left between them. CDR1 is LGHNA and CDR2 is YSLEER in the germline V gene. CDR3 size: 16 residues. The CDR3 region is CASSQERDSDSYEQYF. The DNA of the CDR3 is TGCGCCAGCAGCCAAGAGAGAGACAGTGACTCCTACGAGCAGTACTTC.

The V gene is TRBV21-1, the J gene TRBJ1-5. TRBV21-1 is shown as a pseudogene. The CDR3 length is 17 residues. In DNA, the CDR3 is TGTGCCAGCGTCAGGGCCCCGGTGTCGGGGAGGTTTCAGCCCCAGCATTTT. Its protein product is CASVRAPVSGRFQPQHF.

The gene calls are TRBV7-9 and TRBJ2-7, with 8 bases identical to TRBD1. CDR1 is SEHNR, CDR2 FQNEAQ, per germline (reference sequence). V lost 0 bases, J lost 6 bases, and 4 bases stayed unmatched. This CDR3 has 14 amino acids. CDR3 coding DNA: TGTGCCAGCAGCTTAGCGGACAGGGTCAGCGAGCAGTACTTC. This encodes CASSLADRVSEQYF.

The chain employs TRBV27 and TRBJ2-1, with TRBD1 matching over 8 bases. The trim removed 5 bases at V and 3 bases at J, leaving 12 bases unmatched. Germline V gene sequence: CDR1 MNHEY, CDR2 SMNVEV (reference sequence). The CDR3 has 17 residues. For the CDR3, the DNA is TGTGCCAGCAGTCCCACCCGGACAGGGTCCCTCTACAATGAGCAGTTCTTC. Amino acid sequence: CASSPTRTGSLYNEQFF.

In this sample, this clone turned up once. The sample has other DNA sequences that encode this CDR3 too. The chain employs TRBV27 and TRBJ2-1; D unresolved. This CDR3 comprises 13 residues. Trimming removed 0 bases at V and 3 bases at J, with 3 bases between. Germline V gives CDR1 MNHEY, CDR2 SMNVEV (reference sequence). The CDR3 spells CASSLSVYNEQFF. The DNA for the CDR3 is TGTGCCAGCAGTTTATCTGTCTACAATGAGCAGTTCTTC.

V usage is TRBV27 and J usage is TRBJ2-3, with 12 nucleotides matching TRBD2. The CDR3 covers 18 residues. Per germline, CDR1 MNHEY and CDR2 SMNVEV (reference sequence). J lost 6 bases, V lost 5 bases, and 15 bases had no gene match. This CDR3 is CASSQRLGLAGIKDTQYF. The CDR3, as DNA: TGTGCCAGCAGTCAACGTCTCGGACTAGCGGGAATCAAGGATACGCAGTATTTT.

This clone was counted a single time. The genes are TRBV6-5 and TRBJ2-7; TRBD1 matches at 7 bases. The trim removed 5 bases at V and 3 bases at J, leaving 7 bases unmatched. The CDR3 runs to 14 residues. Germline V gene sequence: CDR1 MNHEY, CDR2 SVGAGI. For the CDR3, the DNA is TGTGCCAGCAGTCTTACCGGGACAGTCTACGAGCAGTACTTC. Its protein is CASSLTGTVYEQYF.

The rearrangement links TRBV30 to TRBJ2-5, with 10 nucleotides matching TRBD1. The trim removed 2 bases at V and 4 bases at J, leaving 4 bases unmatched. The CDR3 totals 14 residues. From germline, CDR1 is GTSNPN and CDR2 SVGIG (reference sequence). CDR3 region: CAWSPGTGAETQYF. Written as DNA, the CDR3 is TGTGCCTGGAGTCCCGGGACAGGGGCAGAGACCCAGTACTTC.

The chain couples TRBV7-9 to TRBJ2-1; D may match TRBD1 or TRBD2 (7 bases each). CDR1 is SEHNR, CDR2 FQNEAQ, per germline (reference sequence). This CDR3 contains 15 residues. V was pared by 5 bases and J by 3 bases, with 14 bases between. The CDR3 region has the DNA TGTGCCAGCAGCCGGGGGGACAGCCACTACAATGAGCAGTTCTTC. Translated: CASSRGDSHYNEQFF.

V gene TRBV5-1 combines with J gene TRBJ2-1; TRBD2 matches at 8 bases. This CDR3 is 15 amino acids long. Trimming removed 1 base from V and 5 bases from J; junction bases left unmatched: 5. The germline gives CDR1 SGHRS, CDR2 YFSETQ. CDR3 amino acids: CASSLLREGNNEQFF. In nucleotides, the CDR3 is TGCGCCAGCAGCTTGTTACGGGAGGGAAACAATGAGCAGTTCTTC.

The chain joins TRBV15 to TRBJ1-5; D unclear. The germline V gene has CDR1 LNHNV and CDR2 YYDKDF (reference sequence). The CDR3 is 13 residues long. Between the trimmed V and J ends, which lost 4 bases and 6 bases, there was a span of 10 bases. This chain's CDR3 is CATSTGPIQPQHF. The CDR3 nucleotides are TGTGCCACCAGCACAGGCCCCATTCAGCCCCAGCATTTT.

V gene TRBV19 combines with J gene TRBJ1-1; 8 bases are shared with TRBD1. This CDR3 spans 15 amino acids. After removal of 5 bases from V and 1 base from J, the junction contained 6 bases not matched to a gene. CDR1 LNHDA and CDR2 SQIVND come from the germline V gene (reference sequence). CDR3 loop: CASSLTDRGNTEAFF. Written as DNA, the CDR3 is TGTGCCAGTAGTTTAACCGACAGGGGGAACACTGAAGCTTTCTTT.

V gene TRBV27 combines with J gene TRBJ2-5; D might be TRBD2 (5 bases). The germline V gene has CDR1 MNHEY and CDR2 SMNVEV (reference sequence). Trimming cost V 7 bases and J 3 bases, with 18 bases left between them. The CDR3 extends over 15 amino acids. CDR3 amino acids: CASNPLGIGEETQYF. The CDR3 DNA is TGTGCCAGCAACCCCCTCGGGATTGGTGAAGAGACCCAGTACTTC.

For this clone: The same CDR3 can be traced to other DNA sequences in this sample. CDR3 coding DNA: TGTGCCAGCAGCCTGACCTACGAGCAGTACTTC. Protein sequence: CASSLTYEQYF. J is TRBJ2-7 and V is TRBV7-9; D gene unclear. The CDR3 has 11 amino acids. The ends were cut back, 5 bases at V and 2 bases at J, with 4 bases in the middle. Germline CDR1 and CDR2: SEHNR and FQNEAQ (reference sequence).

The chain has TRBV29-1 and TRBJ2-3; D possibly corresponds to TRBD1 (5 bases). This CDR3 is 13 amino acids long. V was clipped by 2 bases and J by 2 bases, with 8 bases between them. The germline V gene has CDR1 SQVTM and CDR2 ANQGSEA. The CDR3 here is CSVELTDTDTQYF. In nucleotides, the CDR3 is TGCAGCGTTGAATTGACAGACACAGATACGCAGTATTTT.

This clone was picked up a small number of times. The identical CDR3 is also encoded by other nucleotide sequences in the sample. J is TRBJ2-7 and V is TRBV7-9, with D possibly being TRBD1 (5 bases). The CDR3 sequence is 12 residues long. The germline CDR1 and CDR2 sequences are SEHNR and FQNEAQ (reference sequence). Trimming removed 0 bases at V and 5 bases at J, with 5 bases between. This chain's CDR3 is CASSLAGDEQYF. CDR3 DNA: TGTGCCAGCAGCTTAGCAGGGGACGAGCAGTACTTC.

The rearrangement links TRBV29-1 to TRBJ2-1; no clear D. CDR3 size: 13 residues. V was cut by 3 bases and J by 5 bases, with 11 bases left in between. Germline loops: CDR1 SQVTM, CDR2 ANQGSEA. The DNA of the CDR3 is TGCAGCGTTGAGTCTCAGAACAACAATGAGCAGTTCTTC. Amino acids: CSVESQNNNEQFF.

This clone was detected only once. This chain joins TRBV7-6 and TRBJ2-5; tentative D call: TRBD2 (6 bases). This CDR3 is 17 amino acids long. The V end lost 5 bases, the J end lost 3 bases, and 22 bases lay between the germline ends. CDR1 and CDR2 (germline): SGHVS, FNYEAQ. Here the CDR3 DNA reads TGTGCCAGCAGCCAGACTAGAACTCTGAGGGAAGAAGAGACCCAGTACTTC. This encodes CASSQTRTLREEETQYF.